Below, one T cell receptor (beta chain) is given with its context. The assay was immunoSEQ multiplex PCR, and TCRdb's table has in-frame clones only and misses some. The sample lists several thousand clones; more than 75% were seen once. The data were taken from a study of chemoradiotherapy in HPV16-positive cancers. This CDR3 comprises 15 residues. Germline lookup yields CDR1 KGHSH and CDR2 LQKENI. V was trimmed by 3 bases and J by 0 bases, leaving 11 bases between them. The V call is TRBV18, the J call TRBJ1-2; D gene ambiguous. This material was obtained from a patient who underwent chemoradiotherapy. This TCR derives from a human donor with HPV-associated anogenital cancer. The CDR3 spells CASSPILGPNYGYTF. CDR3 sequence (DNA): TGTGCCAGCTCACCGATTCTAGGCCCTAACTATGGCTACACCTTC.